Presented here are 18 T cell receptor beta chains from one specimen sequenced in a study of shared clonotypes between healthy human individuals. Terminally differentiated effector memory CD45RA+ cells were excluded by CCR7 positive selection of CD45RO-negative cells. Here immunoSEQ multiplex PCR was the method, and the copy in TCRdb shows in-frame clones only, minus some. Among around 2,000,000 clones listed, approximately 94% were seen once. Sequenced sample: naive CD8+ T cells sorted from blood. The receptors shown here come from a man aged 18 to 29 in good health.

This chain joins TRBV5-6 and TRBJ2-7, with TRBD1 identical over 7 bases. The V and J ends lost 1 base and 2 bases, in that order; junction bases with no gene match: 3. The germline V gene has CDR1 SGHDT and CDR2 YYEEEE. The CDR3 runs to 14 residues. The CDR3 region has the DNA TGTGCCAGCAGCTTGTGGGACAGCCCCTACGAGCAGTACTTC. It codes for CASSLWDSPYEQYF.

This chain uses TRBV27 with TRBJ2-7, with no clear D. The germline V gene encodes CDR1 MNHEY and CDR2 SMNVEV (reference sequence). This CDR3 has 16 amino acids. With 6 bases removed from V and 2 bases from J, the gap between germline ends came to 20 bases. The CDR3 DNA is TGTGCCAGCAGCTCGGACCCAACCTTAGCACCCTACGAGCAGTACTTC. It specifies CASSSDPTLAPYEQYF.

The rearrangement uses TRBV4-3 and TRBJ1-4; D not resolved. The CDR3 loop spans 16 amino acids. V gave up 0 bases and J gave up 5 bases, with 13 bases separating them. Germline loops: CDR1 LGHNA, CDR2 YSLEER. CDR3 region: CASSQDSVELNEKLFF. CDR3 nucleotides: TGCGCCAGCAGCCAAGATAGTGTAGAACTGAATGAAAAACTGTTTTTT.

The chain links TRBV7-9 to TRBJ1-1; 9 positions agree with TRBD1. The CDR3 totals 18 residues. Germline trimming cut 1 base from V and 4 bases from J; bases unmatched to any gene: 13. Germline-derived CDR1 and CDR2 are SEHNR and FQNEAQ (reference sequence). CDR3 bases: TGTGCCAGCAGCTTAGTAGGACAGGGGCCTTTGAGGGGCACTGAAGCTTTCTTT. It encodes CASSLVGQGPLRGTEAFF.

This chain joins TRBV7-9 and TRBJ1-5, with 8 positions matching TRBD1. The CDR3 totals 15 residues. CDR1 is SEHNR, CDR2 FQNEAQ, per germline (reference sequence). After removal of 5 bases from V and 4 bases from J, the junction contained 7 bases not matched to a gene. The CDR3 protein is CASSNRTGRNQPQHF. For the CDR3, the DNA is TGTGCCAGCAGCAACCGGACAGGGAGGAATCAGCCCCAGCATTTT.

The V call is TRBV6-1, the J call TRBJ2-7; 7 bases are shared with TRBD1. Germline CDR1 and CDR2: MNHNS and SASEGT. V lost 6 bases, J lost 0 bases, and 5 bases stayed unmatched. The CDR3 loop spans 14 amino acids. The CDR3 is CASSPGTVSYEQYF. Here the CDR3 DNA reads TGTGCCAGCAGCCCAGGGACAGTCTCCTACGAGCAGTACTTC.

This sequence joins TRBV6-4 and TRBJ2-3; D is ambiguous. The CDR3 sequence is 16 residues long. The germline V gene encodes CDR1 MRHNA and CDR2 SNTAGT. The V gene lost 3 bases and the J gene lost 0 bases, with 13 bases spanning the gap. CDR3 in amino acids: CASSDSAETSTDTQYF. CDR3 coding DNA: TGTGCCAGCAGTGATTCGGCGGAGACTAGCACAGATACGCAGTATTTT.

In regard to this clone: Other DNA sequences from this sample encode an identical CDR3 as well. The chain joins TRBV4-1 to TRBJ1-2, with 8 bases aligning to TRBD1. J lost 6 bases, V lost 3 bases, and 6 bases had no gene match. The CDR3 has 14 residues. CDR1 is MGHRA, CDR2 YSYEKL, per germline. The CDR3 reads CASSHRTGKDGYTF. The CDR3 DNA reads as TGCGCCAGCAGCCACCGGACAGGGAAGGATGGCTACACCTTC.

A word on this clone: This specimen includes other DNA sequences encoding the same CDR3. V is TRBV19 and J is TRBJ1-1; D uncertain. V gave up 5 bases and J gave up 0 bases, with 7 bases separating them. CDR3 length equals 13 residues. Germline loops: CDR1 LNHDA, CDR2 SQIVND (reference sequence). CDR3 sequence reads: CASSLGVNTEAFF. The CDR3 coding sequence is TGTGCCAGTAGTCTTGGTGTGAACACTGAAGCTTTCTTT.

The chain has TRBV18 and TRBJ2-7; 8 bases line up with TRBD1. CDR1 KGHSH and CDR2 LQKENI come from the germline V gene. The trim removed 3 bases at V and 3 bases at J, leaving 4 bases unmatched. The CDR3 covers 14 residues. This CDR3 is CASSPGQAVYEQYF. In DNA, the CDR3 is TGTGCCAGCTCACCGGGACAGGCAGTCTACGAGCAGTACTTC.

The rearrangement joins TRBV4-1 to TRBJ2-7; D uncertain. This CDR3 is built from 16 residues. The V gene's germline CDR1 is MGHRA and CDR2 YSYEKL. Trimming removed 1 base at V and 0 bases at J, with 13 bases between. For the CDR3, the DNA is TGCGCCAGCAGCCAAGCCCCGAAGGTGGGCTCCTACGAGCAGTACTTC. Its translation is CASSQAPKVGSYEQYF.

V and J are TRBV10-2 and TRBJ2-1, with D hard to call. CDR3 size: 11 residues. CDR1 WSHSY and CDR2 SAAADI come from the germline V gene. With 7 bases removed from V and 10 bases from J, the gap between germline ends came to 11 bases. The CDR3, as DNA: TGCGCCAGCATTGGATGGAACGAGCAGTTCTTC. It translates to CASIGWNEQFF.

The count of this clone is one. The chain carries TRBV7-9 and TRBJ1-2; 7 nucleotides agree with TRBD1. The CDR3 runs 15 residues. Germline loops: CDR1 SEHNR, CDR2 FQNEAQ (reference sequence). J lost 0 bases, V lost 4 bases, and 5 bases had no gene match. The CDR3 DNA is TGTGCCAGCAGCTCCGGACAGGAAGCTAACTATGGCTACACCTTC. This gives the protein CASSSGQEANYGYTF.

The chain employs TRBV4-3 and TRBJ2-2; D is ambiguous. The CDR3 runs to 18 residues. Germline-derived CDR1 and CDR2 are LGHNA and YSLEER. V was pared by 3 bases and J by 0 bases, with 17 bases between. The CDR3 protein is CASSQGPGRTPNTGELFF. As DNA, the CDR3 is TGCGCCAGCAGCCAGGGTCCCGGACGTACACCGAACACCGGGGAGCTGTTTTTT.

The chain couples TRBV28 to TRBJ1-2, with D possibly TRBD1 on 5 matching bases. V lost 3 bases to trimming and J lost 8 bases, with 16 bases between them. The CDR3 is made up of 14 amino acids. Germline CDR1 and CDR2: MDHEN and SYDVKM. Written as DNA, the CDR3 is TGTGCCAGCAGTTTGTCCCTAACGGGGGAAGGCTACACCTTC. Translated, it gives CASSLSLTGEGYTF.

The V and J genes are TRBV11-3 and TRBJ2-2; 11 positions match TRBD1. The germline CDR1 and CDR2 sequences are SGHNT and YENEEA. The CDR3 has 15 residues. V shed 5 bases and J 4 bases; nucleotides not matched to a gene: 3. The CDR3 loop reads CASSGQGAGTGELFF. The CDR3, as DNA: TGTGCCAGCAGCGGACAGGGGGCTGGCACCGGGGAGCTGTTTTTT.

This chain connects TRBV7-9 to TRBJ2-7; D might be TRBD1 (6 bases). The CDR3 is 16 amino acids. Deletions cut 4 bases from V and 4 bases from J, with 20 bases between. Germline values: CDR1 SEHNR, CDR2 FQNEAQ (reference sequence). Here the CDR3 reads CASSSSSGTNNYEQYF. The CDR3, as DNA: TGTGCCAGCAGCTCCAGTTCCGGGACAAATAATTACGAGCAGTACTTC.

The chain uses TRBV5-1 and TRBJ2-7, with D perhaps matching TRBD1 (5 bases). V lost 2 bases to trimming and J lost 4 bases, with 16 bases between them. Germline V lookup: CDR1 SGHRS, CDR2 YFSETQ. CDR3 length: 15 amino acids. The CDR3 loop is CASSLYQGGAYEQYF. The CDR3 DNA reads TGCGCCAGCAGCTTATACCAGGGCGGTGCGTACGAGCAGTACTTC.